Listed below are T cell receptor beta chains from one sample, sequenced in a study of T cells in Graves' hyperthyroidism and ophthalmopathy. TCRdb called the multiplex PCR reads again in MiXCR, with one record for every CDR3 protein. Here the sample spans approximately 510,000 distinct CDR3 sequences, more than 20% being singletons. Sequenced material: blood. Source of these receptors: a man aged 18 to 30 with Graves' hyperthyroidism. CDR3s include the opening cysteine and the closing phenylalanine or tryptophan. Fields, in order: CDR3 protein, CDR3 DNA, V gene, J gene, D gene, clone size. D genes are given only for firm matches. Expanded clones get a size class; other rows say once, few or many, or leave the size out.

CAWSVNQNEQYF	TGTGCCTGGAGTGTAAACCAGAACGAGCAGTACTTC	TRBV30	TRBJ2-7	NA	few
CASSPLGQVLRGTEAFF	TGTGCCAGCAGTCCCCTCGGACAGGTTCTAAGGGGCACTGAAGCTTTCTTT	TRBV12-3/TRBV12-4	TRBJ1-1	TRBD1	many
CASSETSVPQETQYF	TGTGCTAGCAGCGAAACCAGCGTACCTCAAGAGACCCAGTACTTC	TRBV7-7	TRBJ2-5	NA	many
CASSDRSGANVLTF	TGTGCCAGCAGCGACCGCTCTGGGGCCAACGTCCTGACTTTC	TRBV12-3/TRBV12-4	TRBJ2-6	NA	NA
CASSHPGLAGGQETQYF	TGCGCCAGCAGCCACCCCGGACTAGCGGGGGGCCAAGAGACCCAGTACTTC	TRBV4-1	TRBJ2-5	TRBD2	few
CASSLLPADSYEQYF	TGTGCCAGCAGTCTCCTTCCTGCGGACTCCTACGAGCAGTACTTC	TRBV6-5	TRBJ2-7	NA	many
CAISDLDRVGQPQHF	TGTGCCATCAGTGACCTGGACAGGGTTGGACAGCCCCAGCATTTT	TRBV10-3	TRBJ1-5	TRBD1	many
CASSFGGRTYEQYF	TGTGCCAGCAGCTTCGGAGGGCGTACCTACGAGCAGTACTTC	TRBV11-2	TRBJ2-7	NA	many
CASSSGQGVYGYTF	TGTGCCAGCAGCTCCGGACAGGGGGTCTATGGCTACACCTTC	TRBV7-9	TRBJ1-2	TRBD1	few
CASSRSAVGGYTF	TGTGCCAGCAGTAGGAGTGCTGTTGGTGGCTACACCTTC	TRBV28	TRBJ1-2	NA	many
CASSLDGSQPQHF	TGTGCCAGCAGCTTAGATGGGAGTCAGCCCCAGCATTTT	TRBV11-3	TRBJ1-5	NA	few
CASSSGQGVTYEQYF	TGTGCCAGCAGTTCGGGACAGGGGGTGACCTACGAGCAGTACTTC	TRBV28	TRBJ2-7	TRBD1	NA
CASSPQRGGGYEQYF	TGTGCCAGCAGCCCGCAGCGGGGGGGCGGGTACGAGCAGTACTTC	TRBV4-2	TRBJ2-7	TRBD2	many
CASSPIPDRAFPNYGYTF	TGTGCCAGCAGTCCTATCCCGGACAGGGCATTTCCTAACTATGGCTACACCTTC	TRBV28	TRBJ1-2	TRBD1	NA
CASTRDTGAYEQYF	TGTGCCAGCACCCGGGACACAGGAGCCTACGAGCAGTACTTC	TRBV6-2/TRBV6-3	TRBJ2-7	NA	many
CASSYGGQGNYGYTF	TGTGCCAGCAGTTACGGGGGACAGGGGAACTATGGCTACACCTTC	TRBV6-2/TRBV6-3	TRBJ1-2	TRBD1	NA
CASSFQGTDSQETQYF	TGTGCCAGCAGCTTTCAAGGGACAGACTCCCAAGAGACCCAGTACTTC	TRBV7-9	TRBJ2-5	TRBD1	many
CAWSSFELLGTEAFF	TGTGCCTGGAGTTCGTTTGAGCTCCTGGGGACTGAAGCTTTCTTT	TRBV30	TRBJ1-1	NA	few
CASSIDLEETQYF	TGTGCCAGTAGTATAGATCTAGAGGAGACCCAGTACTTC	TRBV19	TRBJ2-5	NA	NA
CASSLNRDRFFAGELFF	TGTGCCAGCAGTTTAAACCGGGACAGATTTTTTGCCGGGGAGCTGTTTTTT	TRBV12-3/TRBV12-4	TRBJ2-2	TRBD1	many
CASRGGTAYSNQPQHF	TGTGCCAGCAGGGGGGGGACAGCTTATAGCAATCAGCCCCAGCATTTT	TRBV6-4	TRBJ1-5	TRBD1	many
CASSVGPTGGNTEAFF	TGTGCCAGCAGCGTAGGCCCCACAGGGGGGAACACTGAAGCTTTCTTT	TRBV9	TRBJ1-1	TRBD1	NA
CASSLEAVGTGGNYNQPQHF	TGCGCCAGCAGCTTGGAAGCAGTGGGGACAGGGGGTAACTACAATCAGCCCCAGCATTTT	TRBV5-1	TRBJ1-5	TRBD1	NA
CASSRGRGWGYTF	TGTGCCTCTTCCAGGGGGCGAGGGTGGGGCTACACCTTC	TRBV28	TRBJ1-2	TRBD1	many
CASSPHSGGSFQETQYF	TGCGCCAGCAGCCCCCATAGCGGGGGGTCTTTTCAAGAGACCCAGTACTTC	TRBV5-1	TRBJ2-5	TRBD2	many
CASRTENQPQHF	TGTGCCAGCAGGACAGAAAATCAGCCCCAGCATTTT	TRBV6-4	TRBJ1-5	NA	once
CASSLWGGGTQYF	TGTGCCAGCAGCCTTTGGGGCGGCGGGACCCAGTACTTC	TRBV6-1	TRBJ2-5	NA	NA
CASSFRLASTDTQYF	TGTGCCAGCAGTTTCCGACTAGCGAGCACAGATACGCAGTATTTT	TRBV12-3/TRBV12-4	TRBJ2-3	TRBD2	NA
CASSLRGSPQHF	TGTGCCAGCAGTTTACGCGGGTCGCCCCAGCATTTT	TRBV28	TRBJ1-5	NA	many
CASSLVGGTGQEQYF	TGTGCCAGCAGCTTAGTGGGGGGCACAGGGCAAGAGCAGTACTTC	TRBV7-9	TRBJ2-7	NA	many
CASSLDGRPGHEQYF	TGTGCCAGCAGCTTAGACGGCAGGCCAGGACACGAGCAGTACTTC	TRBV11-2	TRBJ2-7	NA	few
CASSFRDRGLNQPQHF	TGTGCCAGCAGTTTCCGGGACAGGGGGCTCAATCAGCCCCAGCATTTT	TRBV28	TRBJ1-5	TRBD1	few
CSVSKAHRGRGEQYF	TGCAGCGTTAGTAAGGCACACAGGGGGCGAGGAGAGCAGTACTTC	TRBV29-1	TRBJ2-7	TRBD1	many
CASSYAGTGSPGYTF	TGTGCCAGCAGTTACGCAGGGACAGGCTCCCCTGGCTACACCTTC	TRBV6-5	TRBJ1-2	TRBD1	many
CASSLRLRGAHYGYTF	TGTGCCAGCAGCTTAAGATTGAGGGGCGCACACTATGGCTACACCTTC	TRBV7-8	TRBJ1-2	NA	many